The 26 T cell receptor beta chains below were found in one sample sequenced in a study of blood T cell repertoires in COVID-19. TCRdb keeps only in-frame clones here, not all; method: immunoSEQ multiplex PCR. The sample holds roughly 59,000 clones, 80% to 85% seen once. Material for sequencing was peripheral blood. These receptors were collected from an elderly man with acute or convalescent COVID-19.

The chain couples TRBV2 to TRBJ1-6, with unresolved D. Per the germline V gene, CDR1 is SNHLY and CDR2 is FYNNEI. Deletions cut 7 bases from V and 7 bases from J, with 11 bases between. This CDR3 region has 13 residues. For the CDR3, the DNA is TGTGCCAGCATGGGTTCGCGGAATTCACCCCTCCACTTT. It translates to CASMGSRNSPLHF.

V gene TRBV28 combines with J gene TRBJ2-2; weak D call: TRBD1 (5 bases). Germline lookup yields CDR1 MDHEN and CDR2 SYDVKM. Trimming removed 6 bases at V and 3 bases at J, with 14 bases between. The CDR3 extends over 15 amino acids. The CDR3 DNA is TGTGCCAGCAGCGCTAACCCAGGGTACACCGGGGAGCTGTTTTTT. As protein: CASSANPGYTGELFF.

The V and J genes are TRBV9 and TRBJ2-1, with TRBD2 matching 10 bases. This CDR3 is built from 18 residues. Germline V gene data show CDR1 as SGDLS and CDR2 as YYNGEE. The V gene end was trimmed by 4 bases and the J gene end by 4 bases; junction bases not matched to a gene: 14. The CDR3: CASSPQPPSSGSYNEQFF. CDR3 in DNA: TGTGCCAGCAGCCCTCAACCCCCCTCTAGCGGGAGTTACAATGAGCAGTTCTTC.

The genes are TRBV4-3 and TRBJ2-5; D is perhaps TRBD2 (5 bases). The CDR3 has 18 amino acids. Per germline, CDR1 LGHNA and CDR2 YSLEER. Trimming took 1 base from V and 5 from J, leaving 23 bases between them. The CDR3 coding sequence is TGCGCCAGCAGCCAAGGGGCGGGTGGAACCCATGGGTCCGAGACCCAGTACTTC. Protein product: CASSQGAGGTHGSETQYF.

V gene TRBV9 combines with J gene TRBJ1-2, with 8 positions matching TRBD1. The germline V gene has CDR1 SGDLS and CDR2 YYNGEE. The CDR3 consists of 12 residues. Unmatched junction bases numbered 1, after V lost 3 bases and J lost 6 bases. The chain's CDR3 is CASSGTGNGYTF. The DNA for the CDR3 is TGTGCCAGCAGCGGGACAGGGAATGGCTACACCTTC.

In its sample, this clone was seen a few times. The rearrangement uses TRBV7-3 and TRBJ2-7; possibly TRBD2 for D (6 bases). V dropped 5 bases and J dropped 4 bases, with 12 bases sitting between them. CDR3 length equals 13 residues. Germline V gene lookup returns CDR1 SGHTA and CDR2 FQGTGA. CDR3 amino acids: CASSPGLEYEQYF. CDR3 DNA sequence: TGTGCCAGCAGCCCGGGACTGGAGTACGAGCAGTACTTC.

This clone was recorded many times. This chain links TRBV4-2 with TRBJ2-3, with TRBD2 matching 9 bases. The V and J ends lost 0 bases and 4 bases, in that order; junction bases with no gene match: 5. Germline CDR1 is LGHNA and CDR2 is YNFKEQ. This CDR3 spans 16 amino acids. The CDR3 region has the DNA TGTGCCAGCAGCCAAGAAGGCGGGGGGGGAGCAGATACGCAGTATTTT. This sequence encodes CASSQEGGGGADTQYF.

This chain uses TRBV7-3 with TRBJ2-1; 7 bases are a match to TRBD2. In germline, CDR1 is SGHTA, CDR2 FQGTGA. Losses at the gene ends were 4 bases for V and 4 bases for J; bases not matched to a gene: 7. This CDR3 has 15 residues. CDR3 DNA: TGTGCCAGCAGCTCCCAAGCGGGACCTTACAATGAGCAGTTCTTC. Translating it yields CASSSQAGPYNEQFF.

The chain is built from TRBV12-5 and TRBJ1-1; TRBD1 agrees at 9 bases. Per germline, CDR1 LGHNT and CDR2 FRNRAP. V trimming: 5 bases; J trimming: 2 bases; junction bases outside the gene matches: 9. The CDR3 loop spans 16 amino acids. The CDR3 protein is CASGTTTGGYNTEAFF. CDR3 in DNA: TGTGCTAGTGGTACGACCACAGGGGGCTACAACACTGAAGCTTTCTTT.

J is TRBJ1-2 and V is TRBV9; 7 nucleotides agree with TRBD1. The CDR3 has 16 residues. With 2 bases clipped from V and 1 base from J, the junction kept 8 bases outside the gene matches. The V gene's germline CDR1 is SGDLS and CDR2 YYNGEE. DNA for the CDR3: TGTGCCAGCAGCGTTGCCTCCGACAGGGATAACTATGGCTACACCTTC. Translating gives CASSVASDRDNYGYTF. Full variable domain (remainder filled in from reference TRBV9 and TRBJ1-2): DSGVTQTPKHLITATGQRVTLRCSPRSGDLSVYWYQQSLDQGLQFLIQYYNGEERAKGNILERFSAQQFPDLHSELNLSSLELGDSALYFCASSVASDRDNYGYTFGSGTRLTVV.

V is TRBV9 and J is TRBJ2-5, with D unclear. The V end was cut by 2 bases, the J end by 0 bases, with 11 bases between. CDR1 is SGDLS and CDR2 is YYNGEE in the germline V gene. This CDR3 is 15 amino acids long. CDR3 in amino acids: CASSVFSGYQETQYF. The CDR3 DNA is TGTGCCAGCAGCGTCTTTTCCGGGTACCAAGAGACCCAGTACTTC.

This rearrangement joins TRBV7-2 to TRBJ2-7, with 7 positions matching TRBD1. CDR1 is SGHTA and CDR2 is FQGNSA in the germline V gene. Losses at the gene ends were 5 bases for V and 8 bases for J; bases not matched to a gene: 6. The CDR3 extends over 12 amino acids. As DNA, the CDR3 is TGTGCCAGCAGCGTACAGGGGAGAAAGCAGTACTTC. It yields the protein CASSVQGRKQYF. Complete variable domain (other parts from reference TRBV7-2 and TRBJ2-7): GAGVSQSPSNKVTEKGKDVELRCDPISGHTALYWYRQSLGQGLEFLIYFQGNSAPDKSGLPSDRFSAERTGGSVSTLTIQRTQQEDSAVYLCASSVQGRKQYFGPGTRLTVT.

This chain joins TRBV14 and TRBJ1-1, with no clear D. Germline values: CDR1 SGHDN, CDR2 FVKESK. The germline V and J ends were trimmed by 4 bases and 1 base, with 19 bases remaining between them. The CDR3 sequence is 17 residues long. For the CDR3, the DNA is TGTGCCAGCAGCCGAGACCGGGTGCCGAGAGAGAACACTGAAGCTTTCTTT. This sequence encodes CASSRDRVPRENTEAFF.

This clone was detected only once. The chain recombines TRBV19 with TRBJ1-1; 9 positions match TRBD1. This CDR3 comprises 15 residues. From germline, CDR1 is LNHDA and CDR2 SQIVND (reference sequence). J gave up 5 bases and V 9 bases, and 13 bases lay outside the gene matches. DNA of the CDR3: TGTGCCAGCCAACCCGGGACAGGGCGCCGGACTGAAGCTTTCTTT. Translation: CASQPGTGRRTEAFF.

The CDR3 DNA follows: TGTGCCAGCAGCCAAGTAATAGGACAGGGGGCGGCTGGAAACACCATATATTTT. As protein: CASSQVIGQGAAGNTIYF. This sequence joins TRBV4-2 and TRBJ1-3; 11 nucleotides align to TRBD1. After removal of 1 base from V and 2 bases from J, the junction contained 7 bases not matched to a gene. The CDR3 has 18 residues. Per the germline V gene, CDR1 is LGHNA and CDR2 is YNFKEQ.

Comments on this clone: Other DNA sequences within the sample encode an identical CDR3. The chain carries TRBV5-8 and TRBJ2-2; D perhaps matches TRBD2 (5 bases). Deletions cut 1 base from V and 8 bases from J, with 6 bases between. This CDR3 is built from 12 residues. Germline lookup yields CDR1 SGHTS and CDR2 YDEGEE. This chain's CDR3 is CASSLSGGELFF. Here the CDR3 DNA reads TGTGCCAGCAGCTTGTCGGGAGGGGAGCTGTTTTTT.

CDR3 residues: CASSQGVATDTQYF. The CDR3 DNA reads TGCGCCAGCAGCCAAGGCGTTGCCACAGATACGCAGTATTTT. The genes are TRBV4-1 and TRBJ2-3; D ambiguous. Germline V CDR1 and CDR2: MGHRA, YSYEKL. This CDR3 is 14 amino acids long. V lost 1 base, J lost 2 bases, and 7 bases lay in between.

The chain has TRBV29-1 and TRBJ2-2; 11 bases line up with TRBD2. The ends lost 4 bases at V and 5 bases at J; junction bases unmatched: 15. Looked up from germline, CDR1 is SQVTM and CDR2 is ANQGSEA. The CDR3 contains 18 residues. CDR3 sequence reads: CSVVFSIAGGPGTGELFF. CDR3 DNA sequence: TGCAGCGTTGTTTTTTCTATAGCGGGAGGGCCGGGGACCGGGGAGCTGTTTTTT.

The gene calls are TRBV5-8 and TRBJ2-7; D is possibly TRBD1 (5 bases). This CDR3 is 13 amino acids long. V lost 1 base, J lost 0 bases, and 5 bases lay in between. In germline, CDR1 is SGHTS, CDR2 YDEGEE. The CDR3 sequence is CASSLTGSYEQYF. CDR3 in DNA: TGTGCCAGCAGCTTGACAGGCTCCTACGAGCAGTACTTC.

This rearrangement joins TRBV15 to TRBJ1-1, with D uncertain. Trimming removed 0 bases at V and 4 bases at J, with 12 bases between. The CDR3 is 15 amino acids. The germline V gene encodes CDR1 LNHNV and CDR2 YYDKDF (reference sequence). CDR3 bases: TGTGCCACCAGCAGAGAGCGCGGCATGGGCACTGAAGCTTTCTTT. It encodes CATSRERGMGTEAFF. The full variable domain, completed using reference TRBV15 and TRBJ1-1, is DAMVIQNPRYQVTQFGKPVTLSCSQTLNHNVMYWYQQKSSQAPKLLFHYYDKDFNNEADTPDNFQSRRPNTSFCFLDIRSPGLGDTAMYLCATSRERGMGTEAFFGQGTRLTVV.

V gene TRBV4-3 combines with J gene TRBJ1-2, with D unresolved. Germline CDR1 is LGHNA and CDR2 is YSLEER. The V end lost 1 base, the J end lost 4 bases, and 10 bases lay between the germline ends. This CDR3 comprises 14 residues. CDR3 amino acids: CASSQALTLYGYTF. In nucleotides, the CDR3 is TGCGCCAGCAGCCAAGCTTTGACTCTCTATGGCTACACCTTC.

The chain employs TRBV12-3 or TRBV12-4 and TRBJ1-4; maybe TRBD1 (6 bases). V lost 4 bases, J lost 5 bases, and 8 bases lay in between. The CDR3 consists of 13 residues. The chain's CDR3 is CASSSGTNEKLFF. CDR3 nucleotide sequence: TGTGCCAGCAGTTCCGGGACAAATGAAAAACTGTTTTTT.

The CDR3 region is CASSPTGAGGRETQYF. As DNA, the CDR3 is TGCGCCAGCAGCCCCACGGGAGCGGGGGGCAGGGAGACCCAGTACTTC. The chain carries TRBV4-3 and TRBJ2-5, with 9 bases identical to TRBD2. The CDR3 runs to 16 residues. V dropped 4 bases and J dropped 5; count of bases not matched to a gene: 11. The germline gives CDR1 LGHNA, CDR2 YSLEER.

The chain links TRBV6-5 to TRBJ2-2; 8 bases line up with TRBD2. The trim removed 4 bases at V and 10 bases at J, leaving 14 bases unmatched. From germline, CDR1 is MNHEY and CDR2 SVGAGI. The CDR3 loop spans 16 amino acids. The CDR3 DNA reads TGTGCCAGCAGTTCAACTAGCGGAAGGGGTAAAGAGGAGCTGTTTTTT. Translating it yields CASSSTSGRGKEELFF.

This clone has at least ten counts. The chain is built from TRBV4-1 and TRBJ1-1, with 9 bases aligning to TRBD1. V was pared by 3 bases and J by 5 bases, with 10 bases of the junction left unmatched. Looked up from germline, CDR1 is MGHRA and CDR2 is YSYEKL. The CDR3 has 16 residues. The CDR3 loop reads CASSQYRGRGETEAFF. CDR3 sequence (DNA): TGCGCCAGCAGCCAGTACAGGGGGCGAGGGGAAACTGAAGCTTTCTTT.

This chain joins TRBV19 and TRBJ1-1, with 10 bases identical to TRBD1. The germline V gene has CDR1 LNHDA and CDR2 SQIVND (reference sequence). There are 13 residues in the CDR3. V was clipped by 8 bases and J by 5 bases; unmatched bases: 5. CDR3 protein: CASRGQGSTEAFF. As DNA, the CDR3 is TGTGCCAGTCGGGGACAGGGGAGTACTGAAGCTTTCTTT.